The 27 T cell receptor beta chains below all came from one sample that was sequenced in a study of beta chain features in type 1 diabetes. The isolated RNA, all of it, was reverse transcribed, so expressed TCRB transcripts were what got sequenced. The data were produced by immunoSEQ multiplex PCR, yet TCRdb's version contains in-frame clones alone and is incomplete. The sample includes approximately 150,000 clones, 8% to 13% of them seen just once. The specimen was naive CD4+ T cells from blood. The receptors come from a man younger than 35 in good health.

In this sample, this clone turned up a few times. The chain joins TRBV4-3 to TRBJ2-7; a weak D match, TRBD1 (6 bases). Germline assignment: CDR1 LGHNA and CDR2 YSLEER. V lost 2 bases and J 4 bases, leaving 12 bases between the germline ends. The CDR3 consists of 14 residues. CDR3 amino acids: CASSQYPGEYEQYF. CDR3 DNA sequence: TGCGCCAGCAGCCAATATCCAGGGGAGTACGAGCAGTACTTC.

The chain has TRBV9 and TRBJ1-6; D perhaps matches TRBD1 (5 bases). The ends were cut back, 0 bases at V and 10 bases at J, with 11 bases in the middle. This CDR3 contains 14 residues. Germline V CDR1 and CDR2: SGDLS, YYNGEE. The DNA for the CDR3 is TGTGCCAGCAGCGTAGGCCAGGGTTTCTCACCCCTCCACTTT. Amino acids: CASSVGQGFSPLHF.

The gene calls are TRBV6-5 and TRBJ2-5; maybe TRBD2 (5 bases). Per germline, CDR1 MNHEY and CDR2 SVGAGI. The germline V and J ends were trimmed by 6 bases and 4 bases, with 9 bases remaining between them. CDR3 length equals 12 residues. The CDR3 here is CASSRTGETQYF. CDR3 sequence (DNA): TGTGCCAGCAGCCGGACTGGAGAGACCCAGTACTTC.

The V gene is TRBV5-1, the J gene TRBJ2-3, with 11 bases that match TRBD2. The germline V gene encodes CDR1 SGHRS and CDR2 YFSETQ. This CDR3 is built from 14 residues. Trimming took 2 bases from V and 4 from J; bases not matched to a gene: 0. The CDR3 sequence: CASSFSGGADTQYF. CDR3 coding DNA: TGCGCCAGCAGCTTTAGCGGGGGGGCAGATACGCAGTATTTT.

The table lists this clone with a few counts. This sequence joins TRBV6-1 and TRBJ2-2; maybe TRBD1 (6 bases). This CDR3 is 15 amino acids long. Trimming removed 5 bases from V and 0 bases from J, with 10 bases in between. Germline V lookup: CDR1 MNHNS, CDR2 SASEGT. CDR3 nucleotides: TGTGCCAGCAGTCCGGGACACACGAACACCGGGGAGCTGTTTTTT. This encodes CASSPGHTNTGELFF.

This clone was seen only a few times. The rearrangement joins TRBV5-4 to TRBJ2-1; 11 positions agree with TRBD2. V was clipped by 2 bases and J by 11 bases; unmatched bases: 6. The germline V gene has CDR1 SGHNT and CDR2 YYREEE (reference sequence). This CDR3 spans 14 amino acids. The CDR3 coding sequence is TGTGCCAGCAGCTTTAGCGGGGGGGCTGTTAAGCAGTTCTTC. Protein: CASSFSGGAVKQFF.

This chain uses TRBV30 with TRBJ2-1; perhaps TRBD2 as D (5 bases). The CDR3 spans 12 residues. Trimming removed 4 bases at V and 7 bases at J, with 11 bases between. Germline CDR1 GTSNPN, CDR2 SVGIG (reference sequence). CDR3 in DNA: TGTGCCTGGACGTCCACGGGGAATGAGCAGTTCTTC. It translates to CAWTSTGNEQFF.

The chain couples TRBV2 to TRBJ1-5, with TRBD1 matching 9 bases. Germline trimming cut 6 bases from V and 1 base from J; bases unmatched to any gene: 4. The germline gives CDR1 SNHLY, CDR2 FYNNEI. The CDR3 loop spans 15 amino acids. CDR3: CASRADRGSNQPQHF. The CDR3 coding sequence is TGTGCCAGCAGGGCTGACAGGGGGAGCAATCAGCCCCAGCATTTT.

The chain uses TRBV5-1 and TRBJ1-1, with 9 bases matching TRBD1. The CDR3 runs 17 residues. V lost 2 bases and J lost 5; bases outside the gene matches: 13. Germline CDR1 SGHRS, CDR2 YFSETQ. The DNA of the CDR3 is TGCGCCAGCAGCTTAAACCCCTCCCTTGACAGGGGGACTGAAGCTTTCTTT. Amino acids: CASSLNPSLDRGTEAFF. Complete variable domain (other parts from reference TRBV5-1 and TRBJ1-1): KAGVTQTPRYLIKTRGQQVTLSCSPISGHRSVSWYQQTPGQGLQFLFEYFSETQRNKGNFPGRFSGRQFSNSRSEMNVSTLELGDSALYLCASSLNPSLDRGTEAFFGQGTRLTVV.

This clone turned up a few times. The chain carries TRBV19 and TRBJ2-7; 7 nucleotides align to TRBD1. Looked up from germline, CDR1 is LNHDA and CDR2 is SQIVND (reference sequence). The CDR3 has 15 amino acids. The trim removed 6 bases at V and 1 base at J, leaving 9 bases unmatched. The CDR3 coding sequence is TGTGCCAGTAGAACAAGACAGGGCGCATCCTACGAGCAGTACTTC. It specifies CASRTRQGASYEQYF. Complete variable domain (other parts from reference TRBV19 and TRBJ2-7): DGGITQSPKYLFRKEGQNVTLSCEQNLNHDAMYWYRQDPGQGLRLIYYSQIVNDFQKGDIAEGYSVSREKKESFPLTVTSAQKNPTAFYLCASRTRQGASYEQYFGPGTRLTVT.

The rearrangement joins TRBV5-1 to TRBJ2-2; 7 nucleotides align to TRBD1. V shed 3 bases, J shed 0 bases, and the junction held 2 bases outside the gene matches. This CDR3 is 15 amino acids long. The germline V gene encodes CDR1 SGHRS and CDR2 YFSETQ. The CDR3 DNA sequence: TGCGCCAGCAGCTGGGACAGAGCGAACACCGGGGAGCTGTTTTTT. This codes for CASSWDRANTGELFF.

The chain links TRBV30 to TRBJ2-2, with D possibly matching TRBD1 (5 bases). The CDR3 is 11 amino acids. Trimming removed 3 bases from V and 13 bases from J, with 12 bases in between. Germline-derived CDR1 and CDR2 are GTSNPN and SVGIG (reference sequence). CDR3 sequence (DNA): TGTGCCTGGAGAAAAGGGCAGGGGCTGTTTTTT. Protein product: CAWRKGQGLFF.

This clone has a handful of counts. The V and J genes are TRBV7-2 and TRBJ2-7, with 12 positions matching TRBD1. There are 15 residues in the CDR3. V lost 0 bases to trimming and J lost 4 bases; unmatched junction nucleotides: 1. Germline V CDR1 and CDR2: SGHTA, FQGNSA. The CDR3 DNA is TGTGCCAGCAGCTTAGCGGGACAGGGGGCTTACGAGCAGTACTTC. Translating it yields CASSLAGQGAYEQYF.

The DNA for the CDR3 is TGTGCCAGCAGCTTAAGGGATAGCGGGGACTACGAGCAGTACTTC. It encodes CASSLRDSGDYEQYF. The genes are TRBV11-2 and TRBJ2-7, with TRBD2 identical over 8 bases. Germline V CDR1 and CDR2: SGHAT, FQNNGV. V was clipped by 2 bases and J by 3 bases; unmatched bases: 6. The CDR3 sequence is 15 residues long.

The CDR3 sequence: CASSLRLAGGPRATDTQYF. The CDR3 DNA follows: TGTGCCAGCAGCCTCAGGCTAGCGGGGGGCCCCCGTGCAACAGATACGCAGTATTTT. The gene calls are TRBV2 and TRBJ2-3; TRBD2 agrees at 11 bases. CDR1 SNHLY and CDR2 FYNNEI come from the germline V gene. The junction had 17 bases not matched to a gene; V was cut back by 6 bases and J by 3 bases. This CDR3 has 19 residues.

The chain combines TRBV6-5 with TRBJ2-7; the D gene is possibly TRBD1 (5 bases). Looked up from germline, CDR1 is MNHEY and CDR2 is SVGAGI. The CDR3 runs to 15 residues. Trimming pared 0 bases from V and 0 bases from J, leaving 9 bases between. For the CDR3, the DNA is TGTGCCAGCAGTTACTCACAGGCCAGCTCCTACGAGCAGTACTTC. It encodes CASSYSQASSYEQYF.

The rearrangement links TRBV27 to TRBJ2-1; TRBD1 aligns across 8 bases. This CDR3 spans 16 amino acids. Trimming removed 5 bases from V and 0 bases from J; junction bases left unmatched: 6. In germline, CDR1 is MNHEY, CDR2 SMNVEV (reference sequence). The CDR3 region has the DNA TGTGCCAGCAGTCTCATTCAGGGGGCCTCCTACAATGAGCAGTTCTTC. This gives the protein CASSLIQGASYNEQFF.

In this sample, this clone turned up a few times. The rearrangement links TRBV27 to TRBJ1-5; the D gene is possibly TRBD1 (5 bases). Per the germline V gene, CDR1 is MNHEY and CDR2 is SMNVEV (reference sequence). The CDR3 contains 14 residues. Trimming took off 7 bases at V and 2 bases at J, with 12 bases between the two ends. This CDR3 is CASTAGYGNQPQHF. CDR3 sequence (DNA): TGTGCCAGCACAGCAGGGTACGGCAATCAGCCCCAGCATTTT.

CDR3 protein: CAMTGQGESEQFF. The CDR3 coding sequence is TGTGCCATGACGGGACAGGGAGAGTCTGAGCAGTTCTTC. This sequence joins TRBV10-3 and TRBJ2-1; TRBD1 matches at 9 bases. This CDR3 spans 13 amino acids. V lost 9 bases and J lost 9; bases outside the gene matches: 9. Looked up from germline, CDR1 is ENHRY and CDR2 is SYGVKD.

The rearrangement links TRBV19 to TRBJ1-6; TRBD1 aligns across 8 bases. V trimming: 7 bases; J trimming: 7 bases; junction bases outside the gene matches: 9. Germline V CDR1 and CDR2: LNHDA, SQIVND (reference sequence). This CDR3 contains 15 residues. Written as DNA, the CDR3 is TGTGCCAGTACCCCGGACAGGGCGGGGAATTCACCCCTCCACTTT. As protein: CASTPDRAGNSPLHF. Drawing the rest from reference TRBV19 and TRBJ1-6, the complete variable domain is DGGITQSPKYLFRKEGQNVTLSCEQNLNHDAMYWYRQDPGQGLRLIYYSQIVNDFQKGDIAEGYSVSREKKESFPLTVTSAQKNPTAFYLCASTPDRAGNSPLHFGNGTRLTVT.

This chain joins TRBV7-2 and TRBJ2-3; 12 bases line up with TRBD2. The CDR3 sequence is 16 residues long. After removal of 5 bases from V and 2 bases from J, the junction contained 5 bases not matched to a gene. Looked up from germline, CDR1 is SGHTA and CDR2 is FQGNSA. This CDR3 is CASSQGLAGTTDTQYF. CDR3 DNA sequence: TGTGCCAGCAGCCAAGGACTAGCGGGGACCACAGATACGCAGTATTTT.

In this sample, this clone turned up once. The chain's CDR3 is CASSSGQLSNQPQHF. The CDR3 DNA is TGTGCCAGCAGCTCCGGACAGCTTAGCAATCAGCCCCAGCATTTT. The rearrangement uses TRBV7-9 and TRBJ1-5; maybe TRBD1 (6 bases). The CDR3 extends over 15 amino acids. The V gene's germline CDR1 is SEHNR and CDR2 FQNEAQ (reference sequence). The V and J ends lost 4 bases and 0 bases respectively, with 10 bases between them. Combining the CDR3 with reference TRBV7-9 and TRBJ1-5 gives the whole variable domain DTGVSQNPRHKITKRGQNVTFRCDPISEHNRLYWYRQTLGQGPEFLTYFQNEAQLEKSRLLSDRFSAERPKGSFSTLEIQRTEQGDSAMYLCASSSGQLSNQPQHFGDGTRLSIL.

This clone occurred many times. The chain is built from TRBV29-1 and TRBJ2-5, with TRBD1 identical over 8 bases. Germline-derived CDR1 and CDR2 are SQVTM and ANQGSEA. This CDR3 has 12 amino acids. V was pared by 5 bases and J by 4 bases, with 3 bases of the junction left unmatched. The CDR3 is CSVRTGRETQYF. The DNA for the CDR3 is TGCAGCGTTCGGACAGGGAGAGAGACCCAGTACTTC.

The chain couples TRBV10-3 to TRBJ1-4; the D is unclear. V was shortened by 0 bases and J by 1 base, with 6 bases between the two germline ends. CDR1 and CDR2 from the germline V gene are ENHRY and SYGVKD. CDR3 size: 15 residues. CDR3 in amino acids: CAISESRETNEKLFF. The CDR3 DNA reads TGTGCCATCAGTGAGTCACGAGAAACTAATGAAAAACTGTTTTTT.

This clone was observed a few times. This sequence joins TRBV5-4 and TRBJ1-2, with D maybe TRBD1 (6 bases). From germline, CDR1 is SGHNT and CDR2 YYREEE (reference sequence). Trimming removed 0 bases from V and 4 bases from J, with 13 bases in between. This CDR3 has 15 residues. CDR3 in amino acids: CASSLVGALLYGYTF. The CDR3 DNA is TGTGCCAGCAGCTTGGTGGGGGCCCTTCTCTATGGCTACACCTTC. Full variable domain (remainder filled in from reference TRBV5-4 and TRBJ1-2): ETGVTQSPTHLIKTRGQQVTLRCSSQSGHNTVSWYQQALGQGPQFIFQYYREEENGRGNFPPRFSGLQFPNYSSELNVNALELDDSALYLCASSLVGALLYGYTFGSGTRLTVV.

A few counts support this clone. This chain links TRBV6-1 with TRBJ1-6; no clear D gene. Trimming stripped 3 bases from V and 8 bases from J, with 17 bases between. Looked up from germline, CDR1 is MNHNS and CDR2 is SASEGT. CDR3 length: 16 amino acids. The CDR3 DNA is TGTGCCAGCAGTGACCGGGCCCTACGGGAGGATTCACCCCTCCACTTT. Translated, it gives CASSDRALREDSPLHF.

This clone was counted a few times. This chain connects TRBV13 to TRBJ1-2, with 9 bases fitting TRBD1. The CDR3 has 16 amino acids. In germline, CDR1 is PRHDT, CDR2 FYEKMQ (reference sequence). Trimming took 1 base from V and 7 from J; bases not matched to a gene: 10. CDR3 DNA sequence: TGTGCCAGCAGCTTAGATCGGACAGGGGCGTTTCGTGGCTACACCTTC. Protein product: CASSLDRTGAFRGYTF.